The 20 T cell receptor beta chains presented below share a single source sample, sequenced in a study of T cells in Graves' hyperthyroidism and ophthalmopathy. Amplification of TCR beta CDR3 regions used RNA as the template. The TCR CDR3 was amplified in a first-round RT-PCR using the HTBI primer set. TCRdb used MiXCR to reprocess the multiplex PCR reads, holding one entry per CDR3 protein. This table has some 350,000 distinct CDR3 sequences, roughly 13% appearing once. Sequenced material: blood. These receptors originate from a middle-aged woman with Graves' ophthalmopathy.

This clonotype was counted at least ten times. This chain uses TRBV11-2 with TRBJ1-3; no reliable D call. The CDR3 loop spans 15 amino acids. Germline lookup yields CDR1 SGHAT and CDR2 FQNNGV. The V gene lost 1 base and the J gene lost 0 bases, with 7 bases spanning the gap. The CDR3 reads CASSLGVSSGNTIYF. The CDR3 coding sequence is TGTGCCAGCAGCTTAGGGGTTAGCTCTGGAAACACCATATATTTT.

The J gene is TRBJ2-5, the V gene TRBV7-8; possibly TRBD1 for D (6 bases). CDR3 size: 15 residues. Germline V gene sequence: CDR1 SGHVS, CDR2 FQNEAQ. The ends were cut back, 7 bases at V and 6 bases at J, with 21 bases in the middle. CDR3 in DNA: TGTGCCAGCACCCCGTACTCAGGGGCTTGGCAGACCCAGTACTTC. Encoded protein: CASTPYSGAWQTQYF.

This clonotype was found many times. The chain is built from TRBV28 and TRBJ1-2, with D perhaps matching TRBD1 (6 bases). Germline V gives CDR1 MDHEN, CDR2 SYDVKM. The germline V and J ends were trimmed by 7 bases and 7 bases, with 13 bases remaining between them. There are 12 residues in the CDR3. DNA for the CDR3: TGTGCCAGCACCTTACAGGGCGGTGGCTACACCTTC. It is translated as CASTLQGGGYTF.

This clonotype was seen only a few times. The chain uses TRBV6-1 and TRBJ1-1; D gene uncertain. Trimming removed 6 bases from V and 3 bases from J, with 14 bases in between. This CDR3 has 14 amino acids. The germline gives CDR1 MNHNS, CDR2 SASEGT. The CDR3 is CASRSEMTDTEAFF. CDR3 sequence (DNA): TGTGCCAGCAGGTCGGAGATGACGGACACTGAAGCTTTCTTT.

This clonotype occurred many times. V and J are TRBV12-3 or TRBV12-4 and TRBJ2-2; tentatively, D is TRBD1 (6 bases). Trimming pared 8 bases from V and 4 bases from J, leaving 14 bases between. The CDR3 contains 14 residues. CDR3 sequence (DNA): TGTGCCAGCCGTAAACAGGGTTTCACCGGGGAGCTGTTTTTT. The encoded protein is CASRKQGFTGELFF.

The sample holds many counts of this clonotype. V gene TRBV2 combines with J gene TRBJ1-6; TRBD1 is a possible D gene (6 bases). V was cut by 6 bases and J by 6 bases, with 15 bases left in between. The CDR3 extends over 15 amino acids. Looked up from germline, CDR1 is SNHLY and CDR2 is FYNNEI. This chain's CDR3 is CASSVRTAFNSPLHF. For the CDR3, the DNA is TGTGCCAGCAGCGTTAGGACAGCTTTTAATTCACCCCTCCACTTT. The full variable domain, its missing parts supplied by reference TRBV2 and TRBJ1-6, is EPEVTQTPSHQVTQMGQEVILRCVPISNHLYFYWYRQILGQKVEFLVSFYNNEISEKSEIFDDQFSVERPDGSNFTLKIRSTKLEDSAMYFCASSVRTAFNSPLHFGNGTRLTVT.

The sample holds many counts of this clonotype. The chain is built from TRBV2 and TRBJ1-2; D gene unclear. V lost 8 bases and J 2 bases, leaving 3 bases between the germline ends. This CDR3 is 10 amino acids long. CDR1 is SNHLY and CDR2 is FYNNEI in the germline V gene. This CDR3 reads CASGNYGYTF. The CDR3 nucleotides read TGTGCCAGCGGGAACTATGGCTACACCTTC. The full variable domain, with the rest looked up from reference TRBV2 and TRBJ1-2, is EPEVTQTPSHQVTQMGQEVILRCVPISNHLYFYWYRQILGQKVEFLVSFYNNEISEKSEIFDDQFSVERPDGSNFTLKIRSTKLEDSAMYFCASGNYGYTFGSGTRLTVV.

This clonotype was observed many times. The chain couples TRBV18 to TRBJ1-1; 7 bases match TRBD1. The CDR3 extends over 15 amino acids. V lost 3 bases and J lost 5; bases outside the gene matches: 9. Germline CDR1 reads KGHSH; CDR2 reads LQKENI. This chain's CDR3 is CASSPRQGGDTEAFF. CDR3 nucleotide sequence: TGTGCCAGCTCACCTAGACAGGGAGGGGATACTGAAGCTTTCTTT. The full variable domain, rest sourced from reference TRBV18 and TRBJ1-1, is NAGVMQNPRHLVRRRGQEARLRCSPMKGHSHVYWYRQLPEEGLKFMVYLQKENIIDESGMPKERFSAEFPKEGPSILRIQQVVRGDSAAYFCASSPRQGGDTEAFFGQGTRLTVV.

There are many counts of this clonotype. The rearrangement uses TRBV11-2 and TRBJ2-3; 7 nucleotides agree with TRBD1. V gave up 3 bases and J gave up 4 bases; unmatched junction bases: 4. Per germline, CDR1 SGHAT and CDR2 FQNNGV. There are 14 residues in the CDR3. The CDR3 sequence: CASSFSGGADTQYF. The CDR3 DNA reads TGTGCCAGCAGCTTCTCAGGGGGTGCAGATACGCAGTATTTT.

The gene calls are TRBV5-5 and TRBJ2-7; 11 bases map to TRBD1. CDR1 is SGHKS and CDR2 is YYEKEE in the germline V gene (reference sequence). There are 16 residues in the CDR3. Trimming cost V 2 bases and J 6 bases; bases outside gene matches: 10. The DNA of the CDR3 is TGTGCCAGCAGCTTAAATATCGGGACAGGGGGGCTCGAGCAGTACTTC. This translates into CASSLNIGTGGLEQYF.

In this sample, this clonotype turned up a few times. The V gene is TRBV29-1, the J gene TRBJ2-1, with 9 positions matching TRBD1. The germline gives CDR1 SQVTM, CDR2 ANQGSEA. This CDR3 region has 15 residues. The V gene end was trimmed by 4 bases and the J gene end by 1 base; junction bases not matched to a gene: 5. The CDR3 loop reads CSVGLQGASYNEQFF. The CDR3 DNA is TGCAGCGTTGGATTACAGGGGGCGTCCTACAATGAGCAGTTCTTC.

This clonotype showed up many times. This sequence joins TRBV11-2 and TRBJ2-5; perhaps D is TRBD1 or TRBD2 (6 bases each). V shed 6 bases and J shed 4 bases, with 9 bases lying between them. Germline V gene sequence: CDR1 SGHAT, CDR2 FQNNGV. The CDR3 runs to 12 residues. CDR3 sequence reads: CASSEGGETQYF. The CDR3 nucleotides read TGTGCCAGCAGTGAGGGGGGAGAGACCCAGTACTTC.

This clonotype has just one count. The chain employs TRBV19 and TRBJ1-5; no definite D call. In germline, CDR1 is LNHDA, CDR2 SQIVND (reference sequence). CDR3 length: 13 amino acids. The ends were cut back, 2 bases at V and 9 bases at J, with 11 bases in the middle. CDR3 protein: CASSILGWRPQHF. The CDR3 DNA is TGTGCCAGTAGTATATTGGGTTGGCGGCCCCAGCATTTT.

V and J are TRBV12-3 or TRBV12-4 and TRBJ2-2; 8 bases are shared with TRBD1. V was clipped by 11 bases and J by 8 bases; unmatched bases: 10. The CDR3 runs to 13 residues. The CDR3 sequence is CAARAGGNGELFF. CDR3 DNA sequence: TGTGCCGCTAGGGCAGGGGGCAATGGGGAGCTGTTTTTT.

This clonotype was seen ten or more times. V gene TRBV7-9 combines with J gene TRBJ1-2; D perhaps matches TRBD1 (5 bases). V lost 5 bases and J lost 7, with 11 bases in between. From germline, CDR1 is SEHNR and CDR2 FQNEAQ (reference sequence). CDR3 length equals 12 residues. CDR3 region: CASSLGPSGYTF. CDR3 nucleotide sequence: TGTGCCAGCAGCCTGGGACCCAGTGGCTACACCTTC.

The chain uses TRBV29-1 and TRBJ2-5; D is ambiguous. The CDR3 length is 12 residues. Trimming shortened V by 6 bases and J by 1 base, and 9 bases separated the two germline ends. Germline lookup yields CDR1 SQVTM and CDR2 ANQGSEA. Written as DNA, the CDR3 is TGCAGCGTCGCACAGATCCAAGAGACCCAGTACTTC. This sequence encodes CSVAQIQETQYF.

This clonotype was seen ten or more times. This chain uses TRBV12-5 with TRBJ2-2; TRBD2 agrees at 13 bases. This CDR3 region has 20 residues. V was pared by 5 bases and J by 4 bases, with 16 bases of the junction left unmatched. Germline assignment: CDR1 LGHNT and CDR2 FRNRAP. For the CDR3, the DNA is TGTGCTAGTGGTCCGGAGGGACTAGCGGGGCTTGGGGCGAGCACCGGGGAGCTGTTTTTT. It specifies CASGPEGLAGLGASTGELFF.

The gene calls are TRBV20-1 and TRBJ2-3; maybe TRBD2 (6 bases). Germline CDR1 reads DFQATT; CDR2 reads SNEGSKA (reference sequence). The CDR3 covers 14 residues. The germline V and J ends were trimmed by 6 bases and 5 bases, with 18 bases remaining between them. The CDR3 is CSAPTTWRVDTQYF. In DNA form, the CDR3 reads TGCAGTGCACCTACGACCTGGAGGGTAGATACGCAGTATTTT.

This clonotype was seen at least ten times. V is TRBV7-2 and J is TRBJ2-7, with D unclear. Trimming shortened V by 6 bases and J by 0 bases, and 9 bases separated the two germline ends. Germline-derived CDR1 and CDR2 are SGHTA and FQGNSA. The length of the CDR3 is 13 residues. Here the CDR3 reads CASRSDTSYEQYF. DNA of the CDR3: TGTGCCAGCAGGTCAGATACCTCCTACGAGCAGTACTTC.

The chain recombines TRBV7-8 with TRBJ1-1, with D unresolved. This CDR3 has 15 residues. Germline V lookup: CDR1 SGHVS, CDR2 FQNEAQ. V lost 5 bases to trimming and J lost 2 bases, with 15 bases between them. DNA of the CDR3: TGTGCCAGCAGCCCCACAACTGTACTTAACACTGAAGCTTTCTTT. It encodes CASSPTTVLNTEAFF.